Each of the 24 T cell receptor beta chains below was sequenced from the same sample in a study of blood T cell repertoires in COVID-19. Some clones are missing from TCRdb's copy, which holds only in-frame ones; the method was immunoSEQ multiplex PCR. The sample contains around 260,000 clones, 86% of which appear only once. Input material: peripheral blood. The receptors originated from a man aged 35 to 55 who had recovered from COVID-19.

CDR3 loop: CASSYDEHSYEQYF. The CDR3, as DNA: TGTGCCAGCAGTTACGATGAACACTCCTACGAGCAGTACTTC. The V call is TRBV6-5, the J call TRBJ2-7; D unresolved. The CDR3 sequence is 14 residues long. Between the trimmed V and J ends, which lost 2 bases and 0 bases, there was a span of 8 bases. Germline-derived CDR1 and CDR2 are MNHEY and SVGAGI.

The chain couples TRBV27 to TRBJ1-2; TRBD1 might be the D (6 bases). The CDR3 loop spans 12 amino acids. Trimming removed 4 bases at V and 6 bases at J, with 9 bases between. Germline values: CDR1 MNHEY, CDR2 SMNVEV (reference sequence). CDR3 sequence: CASSSDRDGYTF. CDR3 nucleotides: TGTGCCAGCAGTTCGGACAGAGATGGCTACACCTTC.

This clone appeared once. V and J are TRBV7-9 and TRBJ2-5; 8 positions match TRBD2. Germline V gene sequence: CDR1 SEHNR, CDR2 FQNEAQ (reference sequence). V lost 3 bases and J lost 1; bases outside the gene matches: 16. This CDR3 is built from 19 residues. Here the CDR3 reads CASSFLTPTSGPFQETQYF. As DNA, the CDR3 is TGTGCCAGCAGCTTCTTAACCCCAACTAGCGGTCCCTTCCAAGAGACCCAGTACTTC.

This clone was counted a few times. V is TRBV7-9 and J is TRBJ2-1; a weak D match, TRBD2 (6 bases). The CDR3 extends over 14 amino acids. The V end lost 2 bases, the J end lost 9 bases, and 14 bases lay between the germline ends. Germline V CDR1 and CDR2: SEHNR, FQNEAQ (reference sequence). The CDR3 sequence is CASSLRDSSTEQFF. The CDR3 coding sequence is TGTGCCAGCAGCTTAAGGGACTCAAGCACTGAGCAGTTCTTC.

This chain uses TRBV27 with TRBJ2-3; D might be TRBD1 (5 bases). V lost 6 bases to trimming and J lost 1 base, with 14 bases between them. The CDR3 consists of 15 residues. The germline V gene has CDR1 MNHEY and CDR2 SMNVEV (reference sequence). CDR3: CASRTRVVGTDTQYF. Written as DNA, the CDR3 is TGTGCCAGCAGAACCAGGGTGGTGGGCACAGATACGCAGTATTTT.

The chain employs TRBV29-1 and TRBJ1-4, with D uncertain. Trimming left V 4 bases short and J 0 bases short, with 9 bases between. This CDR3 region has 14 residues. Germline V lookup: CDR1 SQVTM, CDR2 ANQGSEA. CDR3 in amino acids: CSVGQSATNEKLFF. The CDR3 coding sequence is TGCAGCGTTGGGCAGAGCGCAACTAATGAAAAACTGTTTTTT.

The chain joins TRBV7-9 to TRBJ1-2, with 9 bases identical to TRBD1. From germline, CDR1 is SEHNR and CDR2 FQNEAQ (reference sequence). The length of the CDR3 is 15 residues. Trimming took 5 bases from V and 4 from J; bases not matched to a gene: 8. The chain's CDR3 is CASSLGQGGPYGYTF. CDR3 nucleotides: TGTGCCAGCAGCCTGGGACAGGGCGGACCCTATGGCTACACCTTC.

The CDR3 spells CASSRDRPREKLFF. CDR3 sequence (DNA): TGCGCCAGCAGTCGGGACAGGCCCCGTGAAAAACTGTTTTTT. The genes are TRBV5-1 and TRBJ1-4; TRBD1 matches at 8 bases. Germline CDR1 is SGHRS and CDR2 is YFSETQ. CDR3 length: 14 amino acids. The trim removed 5 bases at V and 7 bases at J, leaving 7 bases unmatched.

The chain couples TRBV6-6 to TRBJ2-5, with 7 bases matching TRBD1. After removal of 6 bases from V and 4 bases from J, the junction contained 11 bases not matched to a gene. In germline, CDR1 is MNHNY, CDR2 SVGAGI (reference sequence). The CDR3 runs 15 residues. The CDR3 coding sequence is TGTGCCAGCAGAGGGACAGAGCCTGGCGGAGAGACCCAGTACTTC. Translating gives CASRGTEPGGETQYF.

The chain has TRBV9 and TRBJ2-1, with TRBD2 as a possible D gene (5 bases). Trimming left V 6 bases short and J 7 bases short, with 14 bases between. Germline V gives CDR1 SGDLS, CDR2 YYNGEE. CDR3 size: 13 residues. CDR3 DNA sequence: TGTGCCAGCAATTCGGGGTCAACAAATGAGCAGTTCTTC. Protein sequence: CASNSGSTNEQFF.

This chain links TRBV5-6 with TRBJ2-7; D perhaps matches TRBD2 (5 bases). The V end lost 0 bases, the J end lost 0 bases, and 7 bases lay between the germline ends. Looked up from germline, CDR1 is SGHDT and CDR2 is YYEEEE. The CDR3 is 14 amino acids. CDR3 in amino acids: CASSLGGYSYEQYF. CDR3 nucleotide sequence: TGTGCCAGCAGCTTGGGCGGGTACTCCTACGAGCAGTACTTC.

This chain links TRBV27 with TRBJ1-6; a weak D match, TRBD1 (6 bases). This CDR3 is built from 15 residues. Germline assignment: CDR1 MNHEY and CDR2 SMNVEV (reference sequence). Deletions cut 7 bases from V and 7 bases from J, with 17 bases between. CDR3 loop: CASTHDRLVNSPLHF. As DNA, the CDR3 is TGTGCCAGCACCCACGACAGGTTGGTGAATTCACCCCTCCACTTT.

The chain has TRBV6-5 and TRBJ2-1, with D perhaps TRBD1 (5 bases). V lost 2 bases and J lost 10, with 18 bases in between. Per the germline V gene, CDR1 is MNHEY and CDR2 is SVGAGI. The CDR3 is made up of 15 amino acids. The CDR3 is CASSYGLGRVGEQFF. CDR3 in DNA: TGTGCCAGCAGTTACGGCCTAGGCAGGGTGGGCGAGCAGTTCTTC.

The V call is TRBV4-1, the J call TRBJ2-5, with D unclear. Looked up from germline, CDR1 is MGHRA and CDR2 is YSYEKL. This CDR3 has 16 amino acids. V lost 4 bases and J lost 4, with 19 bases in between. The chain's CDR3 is CASSLQKNDHRETQYF. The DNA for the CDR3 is TGCGCCAGCAGCCTCCAGAAGAACGATCATCGAGAGACCCAGTACTTC.

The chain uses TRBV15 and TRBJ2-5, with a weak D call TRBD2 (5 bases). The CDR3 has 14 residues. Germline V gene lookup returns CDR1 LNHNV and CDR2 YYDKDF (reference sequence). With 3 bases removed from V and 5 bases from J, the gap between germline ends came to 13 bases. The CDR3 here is CATSRDSTGETQYF. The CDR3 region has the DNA TGTGCCACCAGCAGGGACTCGACTGGGGAGACCCAGTACTTC.

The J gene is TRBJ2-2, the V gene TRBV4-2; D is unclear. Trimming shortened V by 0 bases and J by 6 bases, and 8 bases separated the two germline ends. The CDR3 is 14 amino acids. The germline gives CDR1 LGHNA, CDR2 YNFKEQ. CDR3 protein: CASSQDTVAGELFF. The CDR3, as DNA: TGTGCCAGCAGCCAAGATACAGTGGCCGGGGAGCTGTTTTTT.

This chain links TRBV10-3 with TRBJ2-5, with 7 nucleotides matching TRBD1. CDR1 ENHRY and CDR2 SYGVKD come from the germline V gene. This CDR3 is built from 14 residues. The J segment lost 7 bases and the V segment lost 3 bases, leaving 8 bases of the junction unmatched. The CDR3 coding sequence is TGTGCCATCAGTGACTCGACAGGGCTGGGGACCCAGTACTTC. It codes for CAISDSTGLGTQYF.

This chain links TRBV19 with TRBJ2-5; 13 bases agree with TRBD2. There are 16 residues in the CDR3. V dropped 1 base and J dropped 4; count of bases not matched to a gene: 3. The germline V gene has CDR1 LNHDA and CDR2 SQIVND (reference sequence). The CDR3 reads CASSIGTSGSRETQYF. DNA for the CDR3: TGTGCCAGTAGTATAGGGACTAGCGGGAGTCGAGAGACCCAGTACTTC.

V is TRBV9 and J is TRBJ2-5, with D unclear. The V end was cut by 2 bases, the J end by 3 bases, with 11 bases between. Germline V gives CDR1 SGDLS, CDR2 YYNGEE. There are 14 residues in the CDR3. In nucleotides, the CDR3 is TGTGCCAGCAGCGTTGGTGGCCCTGAAGAGACCCAGTACTTC. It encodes CASSVGGPEETQYF.

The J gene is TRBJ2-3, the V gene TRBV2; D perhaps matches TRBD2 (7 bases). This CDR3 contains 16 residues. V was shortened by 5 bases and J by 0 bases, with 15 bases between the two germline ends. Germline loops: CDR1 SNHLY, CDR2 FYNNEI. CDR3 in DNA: TGTGCCAGCAGTTATTTAGGGGGGGGGAGCACAGATACGCAGTATTTT. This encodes CASSYLGGGSTDTQYF.

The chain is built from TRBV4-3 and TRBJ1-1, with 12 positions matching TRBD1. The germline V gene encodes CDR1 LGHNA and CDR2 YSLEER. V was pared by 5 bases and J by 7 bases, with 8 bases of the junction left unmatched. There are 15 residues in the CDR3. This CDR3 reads CASSIRDRGQGEAFF. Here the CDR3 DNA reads TGCGCCAGCAGCATTCGGGACAGGGGGCAGGGTGAAGCTTTCTTT.

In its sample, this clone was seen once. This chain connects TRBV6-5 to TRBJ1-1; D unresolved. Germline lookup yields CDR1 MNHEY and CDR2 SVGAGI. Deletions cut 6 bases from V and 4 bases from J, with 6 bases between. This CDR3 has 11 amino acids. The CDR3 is CASRQFTEAFF. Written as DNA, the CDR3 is TGTGCCAGCAGACAGTTCACTGAAGCTTTCTTT.

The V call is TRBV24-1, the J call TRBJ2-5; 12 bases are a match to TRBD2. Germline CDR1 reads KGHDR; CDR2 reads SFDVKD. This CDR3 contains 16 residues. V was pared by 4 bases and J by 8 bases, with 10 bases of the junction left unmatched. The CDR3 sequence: CATSDSTSGGMRTQYF. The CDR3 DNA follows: TGTGCCACCAGTGACTCGACTAGCGGGGGTATGAGAACCCAGTACTTC.

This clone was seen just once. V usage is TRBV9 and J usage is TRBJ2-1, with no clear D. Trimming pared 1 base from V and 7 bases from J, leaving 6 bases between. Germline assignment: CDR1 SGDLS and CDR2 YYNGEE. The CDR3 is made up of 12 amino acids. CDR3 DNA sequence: TGTGCCAGCAGCGTATCACTTAATGAGCAGTTCTTC. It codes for CASSVSLNEQFF.